The clone carrying this T cell receptor (beta chain) appeared a few times. Its target is unknown. These data originate in a study of blood T cells in healthy people across ages. The germline V gene encodes CDR1 SGHAT and CDR2 FQDESV (reference sequence). The CDR3 loop spans 15 amino acids. Trimming stripped 2 bases from V and 0 bases from J, with 8 bases between. The study's findings and limits: Donor CMV status, an unknown factor, possibly confounded changes in expanded clonotypes.

All donors came from Russia, were Caucasian and healthy, and spanned ages roughly 6 to 95. For the second PCR, which ran for about 6 to 11 cycles, a sample-barcoded 5' primer and a J-beta primer mix were used. Unique molecular identifiers of 12 random nucleotides labeled each cDNA. TCRdb fed the 5' RACE reads into MiXCR, producing one record per CDR3 protein. The table records around 1,500,000 distinct CDR3 sequences, roughly 40% of them present only once. The rearrangement joins TRBV11-1 to TRBJ2-1, with D unresolved. The sequence was obtained from a woman under 30 in good health. The sample taken for sequencing was blood. CDR3 in DNA: TGTGCCAGCAGCTTACAGAGTATCTCCTACAATGAGCAGTTCTTC. As protein: CASSLQSISYNEQFF.